This section outlines one T cell receptor beta chain sequence together with its context. What it binds is unknown. In the same sample, other DNA sequences code for this CDR3. CDR1 is SGHRS, CDR2 YFSETQ, per germline. The germline V and J ends were trimmed by 0 bases and 3 bases, with 16 bases remaining between them. This CDR3 has 17 residues. Libraries were prepared by immunoSEQ multiplex PCR; TCRdb keeps only in-frame clonotypes and omits some of them. The sample yields around 100,000 clones, about 72% seen once. The data were taken from a study of shared clonotypes between healthy human individuals. Study-wide context: Ranging from 18 to 49 in age, donors were a couple of women and a few men. The study's findings and limits: Limited genetic and exposure-history diversity came from having few donors. Across a few donors, naive CD4 shared roughly 5%, naive CD8 more than 3%, memory CD4 roughly 2.2%, memory CD8 0.4%.

Healthy and HIV-negative, the adult donors had no recent acute infections or vaccinations. The sequence came from a woman in her twenties or thirties in good health. The chain combines TRBV5-1 with TRBJ2-1; D perhaps matches TRBD2 (6 bases). Input material: memory CD8+ T cells sorted from blood. Documented subset: CD45RO+ cells pooled with CCR7-negative TemRA cells. CDR3 sequence reads: CASSLEAGQGFYNEQFF. The CDR3 DNA sequence: TGCGCCAGCAGCTTGGAAGCGGGTCAGGGATTCTACAATGAGCAGTTCTTC.